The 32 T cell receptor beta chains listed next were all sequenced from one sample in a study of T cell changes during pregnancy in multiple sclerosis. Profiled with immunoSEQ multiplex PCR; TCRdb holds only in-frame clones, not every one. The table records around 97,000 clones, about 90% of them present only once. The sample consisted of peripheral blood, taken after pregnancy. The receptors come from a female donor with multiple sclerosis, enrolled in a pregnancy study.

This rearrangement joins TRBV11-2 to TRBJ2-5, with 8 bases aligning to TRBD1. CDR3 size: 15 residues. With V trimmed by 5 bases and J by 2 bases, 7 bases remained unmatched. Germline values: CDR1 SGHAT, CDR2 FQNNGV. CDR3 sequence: CASSPRTGRQETQYF. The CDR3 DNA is TGTGCCAGCAGCCCCAGGACAGGGCGGCAAGAGACCCAGTACTTC.

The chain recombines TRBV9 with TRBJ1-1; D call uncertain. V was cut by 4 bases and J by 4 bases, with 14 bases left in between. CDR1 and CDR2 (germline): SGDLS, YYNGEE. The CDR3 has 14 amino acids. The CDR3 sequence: CASSPRPEATEAFF. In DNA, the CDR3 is TGTGCCAGCAGCCCCCGGCCAGAGGCCACTGAAGCTTTCTTT.

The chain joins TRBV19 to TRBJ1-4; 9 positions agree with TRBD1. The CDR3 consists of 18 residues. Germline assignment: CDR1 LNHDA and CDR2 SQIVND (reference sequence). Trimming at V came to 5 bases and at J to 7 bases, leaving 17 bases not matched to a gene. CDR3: CASSEAGTGTIGGEKLFF. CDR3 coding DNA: TGTGCCAGTAGTGAGGCCGGGACAGGGACAATCGGTGGTGAAAAACTGTTTTTT.

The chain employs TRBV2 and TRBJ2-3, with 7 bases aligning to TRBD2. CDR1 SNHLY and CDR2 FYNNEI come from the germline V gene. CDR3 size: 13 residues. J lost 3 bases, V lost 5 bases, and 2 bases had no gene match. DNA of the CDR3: TGTGCCAGCAGTCCCGGGAGGACAGATACGCAGTATTTT. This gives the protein CASSPGRTDTQYF.

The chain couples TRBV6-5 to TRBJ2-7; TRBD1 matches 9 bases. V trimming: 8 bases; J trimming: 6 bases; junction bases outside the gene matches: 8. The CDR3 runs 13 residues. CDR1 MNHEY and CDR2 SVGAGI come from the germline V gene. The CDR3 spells CASSPGQGIEQYF. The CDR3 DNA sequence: TGTGCCAGCTCCCCCGGACAGGGGATCGAGCAGTACTTC.

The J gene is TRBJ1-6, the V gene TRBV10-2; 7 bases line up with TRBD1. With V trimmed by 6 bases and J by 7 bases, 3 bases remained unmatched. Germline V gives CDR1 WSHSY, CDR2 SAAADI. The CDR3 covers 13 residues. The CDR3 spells CASSETGNSPLHF. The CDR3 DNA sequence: TGCGCCAGCAGCGAGACAGGGAATTCACCCCTCCACTTT.

In DNA form, the CDR3 reads TGTGCCAGCAGTGCACAGGGGGGGACTTTTAGCTCCTACAATGAGCAGTTCTTC. Its translation: CASSAQGGTFSSYNEQFF. The V call is TRBV27, the J call TRBJ2-1; D is perhaps TRBD1 (8 bases). This CDR3 comprises 18 residues. CDR1 and CDR2 (germline): MNHEY, SMNVEV (reference sequence). The germline V and J ends were trimmed by 5 bases and 0 bases, with 20 bases remaining between them.

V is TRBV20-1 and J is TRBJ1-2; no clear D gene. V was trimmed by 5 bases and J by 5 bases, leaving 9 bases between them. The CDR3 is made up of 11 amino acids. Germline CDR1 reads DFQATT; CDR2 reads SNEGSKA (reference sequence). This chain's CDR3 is CSAHRVYGYTF. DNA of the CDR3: TGCAGTGCTCATAGAGTGTATGGCTACACCTTC.

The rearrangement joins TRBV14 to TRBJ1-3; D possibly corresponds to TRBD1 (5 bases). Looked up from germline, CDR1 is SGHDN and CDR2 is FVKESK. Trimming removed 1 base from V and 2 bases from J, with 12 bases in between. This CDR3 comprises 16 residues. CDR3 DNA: TGTGCCAGCAGCCAAGTAGGGACTTTCGCTGGAAACACCATATATTTT. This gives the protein CASSQVGTFAGNTIYF.

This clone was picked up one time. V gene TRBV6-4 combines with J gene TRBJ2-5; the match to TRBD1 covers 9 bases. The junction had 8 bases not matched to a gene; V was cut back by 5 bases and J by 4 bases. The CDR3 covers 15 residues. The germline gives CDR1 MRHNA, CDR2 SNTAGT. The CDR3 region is CASSPGQGGLETQYF. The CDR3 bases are TGTGCCAGCAGTCCGGGACAGGGAGGGTTAGAGACCCAGTACTTC.

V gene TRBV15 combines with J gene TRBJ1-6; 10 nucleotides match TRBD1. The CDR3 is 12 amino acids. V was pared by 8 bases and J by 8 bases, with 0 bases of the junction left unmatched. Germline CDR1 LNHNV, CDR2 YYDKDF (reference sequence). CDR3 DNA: TGTGCCACCGGGACAGGGGATTCACCCCTCCACTTT. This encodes CATGTGDSPLHF.

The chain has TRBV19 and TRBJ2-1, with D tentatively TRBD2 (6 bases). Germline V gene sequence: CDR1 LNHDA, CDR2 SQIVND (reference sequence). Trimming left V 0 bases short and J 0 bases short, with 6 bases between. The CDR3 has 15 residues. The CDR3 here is CASSIEEGSYNEQFF. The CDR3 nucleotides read TGTGCCAGTAGTATAGAGGAGGGCTCCTACAATGAGCAGTTCTTC. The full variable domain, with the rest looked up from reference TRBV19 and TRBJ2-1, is DGGITQSPKYLFRKEGQNVTLSCEQNLNHDAMYWYRQDPGQGLRLIYYSQIVNDFQKGDIAEGYSVSREKKESFPLTVTSAQKNPTAFYLCASSIEEGSYNEQFFGPGTRLTVL.

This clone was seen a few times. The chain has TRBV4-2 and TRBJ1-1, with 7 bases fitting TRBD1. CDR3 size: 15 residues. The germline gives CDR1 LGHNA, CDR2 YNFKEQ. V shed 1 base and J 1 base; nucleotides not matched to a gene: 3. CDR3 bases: TGTGCCAGCAGCCAAGGGCGGACAGGGAACACTGAAGCTTTCTTT. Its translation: CASSQGRTGNTEAFF.

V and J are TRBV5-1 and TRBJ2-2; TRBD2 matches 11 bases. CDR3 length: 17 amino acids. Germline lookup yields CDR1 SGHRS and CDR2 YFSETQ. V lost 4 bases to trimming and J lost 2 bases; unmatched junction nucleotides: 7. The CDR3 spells CASSGTLAGGNTGELFF. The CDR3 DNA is TGCGCCAGCAGCGGAACCCTAGCGGGGGGAAACACCGGGGAGCTGTTTTTT.

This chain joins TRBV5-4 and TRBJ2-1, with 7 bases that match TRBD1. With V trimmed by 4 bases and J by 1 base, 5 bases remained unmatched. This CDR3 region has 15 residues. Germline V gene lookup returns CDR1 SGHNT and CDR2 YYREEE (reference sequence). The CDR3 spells CASSPGGQSYNEQFF. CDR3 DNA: TGTGCCAGCAGCCCTGGGGGACAGTCCTACAATGAGCAGTTCTTC.

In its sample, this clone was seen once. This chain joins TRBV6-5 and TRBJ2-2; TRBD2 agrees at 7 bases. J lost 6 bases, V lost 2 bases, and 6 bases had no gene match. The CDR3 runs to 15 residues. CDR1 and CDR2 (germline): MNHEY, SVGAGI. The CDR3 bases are TGTGCCAGCAGTTACCGCCCTGGGAGGGCCGGGGAGCTGTTTTTT. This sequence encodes CASSYRPGRAGELFF.

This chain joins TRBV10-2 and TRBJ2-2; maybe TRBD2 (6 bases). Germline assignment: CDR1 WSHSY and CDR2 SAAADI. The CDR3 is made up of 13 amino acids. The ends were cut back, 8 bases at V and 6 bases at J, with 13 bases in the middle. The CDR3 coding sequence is TGCGCCAGCTCTAGCGTGAGGGCCGGGGAGCTGTTTTTT. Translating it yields CASSSVRAGELFF.

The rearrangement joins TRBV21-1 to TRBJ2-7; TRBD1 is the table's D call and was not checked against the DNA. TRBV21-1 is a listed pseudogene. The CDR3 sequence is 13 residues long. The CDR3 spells CASTSGRGHEQYF. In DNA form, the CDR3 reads TGTGCCAGCACCAGCGGCAGGGGCCACGAGCAGTACTTC.

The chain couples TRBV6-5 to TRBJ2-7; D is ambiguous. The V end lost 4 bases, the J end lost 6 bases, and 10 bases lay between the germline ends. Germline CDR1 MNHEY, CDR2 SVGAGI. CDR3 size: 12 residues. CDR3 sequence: CASSSSSGEQYF. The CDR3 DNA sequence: TGTGCCAGCAGTTCCTCCTCGGGCGAGCAGTACTTC.

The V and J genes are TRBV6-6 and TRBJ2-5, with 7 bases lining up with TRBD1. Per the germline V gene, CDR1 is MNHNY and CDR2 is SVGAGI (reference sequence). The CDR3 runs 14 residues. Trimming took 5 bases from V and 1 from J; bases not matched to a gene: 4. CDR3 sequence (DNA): TGTGCCAGCAGTCTCGACAGGGTCCAAGAGACCCAGTACTTC. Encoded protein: CASSLDRVQETQYF.

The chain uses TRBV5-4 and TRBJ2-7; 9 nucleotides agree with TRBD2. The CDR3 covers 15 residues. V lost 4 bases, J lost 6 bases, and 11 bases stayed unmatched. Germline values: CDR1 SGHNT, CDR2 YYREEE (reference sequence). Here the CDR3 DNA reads TGTGCCAGCAGCCAGTCAGGCGGGAGGGCCGGCGAGCAGTACTTC. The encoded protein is CASSQSGGRAGEQYF.

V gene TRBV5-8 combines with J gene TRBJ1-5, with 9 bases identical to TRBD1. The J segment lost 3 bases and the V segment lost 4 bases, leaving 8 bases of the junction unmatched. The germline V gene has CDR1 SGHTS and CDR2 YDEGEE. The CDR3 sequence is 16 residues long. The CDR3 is CASSVDRGGSNQPQHF. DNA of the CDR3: TGTGCCAGCAGCGTGGACAGGGGAGGATCCAATCAGCCCCAGCATTTT.

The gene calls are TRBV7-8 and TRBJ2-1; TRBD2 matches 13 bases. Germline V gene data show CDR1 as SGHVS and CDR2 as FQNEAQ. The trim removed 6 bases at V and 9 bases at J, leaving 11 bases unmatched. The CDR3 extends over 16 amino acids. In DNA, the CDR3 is TGTGCCAGCAGTTCCTTACTAGCGGGAGGGCCCAGTGAGCAGTTCTTC. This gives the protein CASSSLLAGGPSEQFF.

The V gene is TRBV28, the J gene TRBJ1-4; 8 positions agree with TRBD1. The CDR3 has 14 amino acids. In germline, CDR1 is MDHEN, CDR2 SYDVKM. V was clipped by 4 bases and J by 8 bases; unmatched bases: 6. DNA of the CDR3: TGTGCCAGCAGTTACGGACAGGGTTGGGAAAAACTGTTTTTT. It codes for CASSYGQGWEKLFF. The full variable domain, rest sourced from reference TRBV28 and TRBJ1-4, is DVKVTQSSRYLVKRTGEKVFLECVQDMDHENMFWYRQDPGLGLRLIYFSYDVKMKEKGDIPEGYSVSREKKERFSLILESASTNQTSMYLCASSYGQGWEKLFFGSGTQLSVL.

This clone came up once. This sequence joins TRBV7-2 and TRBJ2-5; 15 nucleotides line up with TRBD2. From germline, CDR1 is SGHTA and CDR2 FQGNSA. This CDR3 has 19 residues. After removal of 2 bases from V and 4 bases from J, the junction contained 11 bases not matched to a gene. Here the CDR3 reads CASSLMGFRTSGGAETQYF. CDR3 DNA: TGTGCCAGCAGCTTAATGGGTTTTCGGACTAGCGGGGGGGCAGAGACCCAGTACTTC.

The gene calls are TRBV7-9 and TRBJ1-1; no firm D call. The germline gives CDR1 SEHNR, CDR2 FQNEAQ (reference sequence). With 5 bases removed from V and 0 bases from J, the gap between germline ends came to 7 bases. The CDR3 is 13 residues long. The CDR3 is CASSVDLNTEAFF. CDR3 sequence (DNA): TGTGCCAGCAGCGTGGACTTGAACACTGAAGCTTTCTTT.

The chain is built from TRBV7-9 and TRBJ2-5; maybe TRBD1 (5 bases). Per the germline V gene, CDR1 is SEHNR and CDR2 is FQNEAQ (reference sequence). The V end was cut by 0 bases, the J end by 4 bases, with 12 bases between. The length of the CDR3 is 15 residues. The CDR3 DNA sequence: TGTGCCAGCAGCTTAGCGGACGGTAGGGGAGAGACCCAGTACTTC. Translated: CASSLADGRGETQYF.

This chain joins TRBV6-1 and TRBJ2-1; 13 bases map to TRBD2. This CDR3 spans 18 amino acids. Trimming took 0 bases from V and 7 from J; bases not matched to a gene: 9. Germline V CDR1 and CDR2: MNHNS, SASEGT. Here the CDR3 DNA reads TGTGCCAGCAGTGAAGCGGTAACTAGCGGGAGGGCCAGGAATGAGCAGTTCTTC. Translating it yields CASSEAVTSGRARNEQFF.

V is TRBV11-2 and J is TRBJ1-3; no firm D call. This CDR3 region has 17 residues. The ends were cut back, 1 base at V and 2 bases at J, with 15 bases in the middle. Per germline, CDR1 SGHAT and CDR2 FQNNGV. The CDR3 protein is CASSLVGPGLTGNTIYF. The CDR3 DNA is TGTGCCAGCAGCTTAGTCGGCCCAGGACTAACTGGAAACACCATATATTTT.

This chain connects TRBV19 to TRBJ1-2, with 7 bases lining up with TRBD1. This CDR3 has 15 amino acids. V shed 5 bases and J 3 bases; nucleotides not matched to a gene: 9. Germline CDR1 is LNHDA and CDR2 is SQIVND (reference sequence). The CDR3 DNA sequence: TGTGCCAGTAGTTTTACCGGGACAGCGGACTATGGCTACACCTTC. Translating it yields CASSFTGTADYGYTF. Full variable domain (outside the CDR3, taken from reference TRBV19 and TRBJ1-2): DGGITQSPKYLFRKEGQNVTLSCEQNLNHDAMYWYRQDPGQGLRLIYYSQIVNDFQKGDIAEGYSVSREKKESFPLTVTSAQKNPTAFYLCASSFTGTADYGYTFGSGTRLTVV.

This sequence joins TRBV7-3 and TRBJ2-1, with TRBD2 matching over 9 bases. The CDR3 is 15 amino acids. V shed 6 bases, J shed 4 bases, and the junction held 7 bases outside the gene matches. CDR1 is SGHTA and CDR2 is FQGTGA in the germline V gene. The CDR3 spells CASRAGAGGYNEQFF. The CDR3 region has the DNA TGTGCCAGCAGGGCGGGAGCGGGGGGTTACAATGAGCAGTTCTTC.

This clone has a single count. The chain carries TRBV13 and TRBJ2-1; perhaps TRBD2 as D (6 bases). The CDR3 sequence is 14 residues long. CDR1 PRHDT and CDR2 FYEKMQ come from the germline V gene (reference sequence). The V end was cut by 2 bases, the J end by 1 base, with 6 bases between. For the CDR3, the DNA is TGTGCCAGCAGCTTACTAGCGTCCTACAATGAGCAGTTCTTC. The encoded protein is CASSLLASYNEQFF.